This T cell receptor beta chain stems from a study of T cells after somatic rescue of genetic block. Assay used: immunoSEQ multiplex PCR; TCRdb lists only in-frame clones, some missing. The data show around 67,000 clones, with 92% seen just once and about 3% held by the top ten. The CDR3 is 13 amino acids. The ends lost 11 bases at V and 8 bases at J; junction bases unmatched: 10. Germline V gives CDR1 KGHSH, CDR2 LQKENI. The sequenced material came from peripheral blood mononuclear cells (PBMCs). The receptor was derived from a middle-aged man. The chain joins TRBV18 to TRBJ2-1, with 9 bases identical to TRBD1. CDR3 amino acids: CAAGGQGFHEQFF. Here the CDR3 DNA reads TGTGCCGCTGGGGGACAGGGATTTCATGAGCAGTTCTTC.